Shown below are 27 T cell receptor beta chains from a single sample sequenced in a study of T cell repertoires in cytomegalovirus infection. MiXCR, applied by TCRdb to the reads, yields one record per CDR3 protein. Of almost 500,000 distinct CDR3 sequences listed, roughly 12% are singletons. Material for sequencing was PBMCs. These receptors were taken from a human donor in good health (CMV status not recorded). Some clones in this sample may be carry-over from other donors' samples.

This clonotype was observed many times. The chain links TRBV28 to TRBJ2-5; either TRBD1 or TRBD2 may supply D (5 bases each). Germline CDR1 and CDR2: MDHEN and SYDVKM. Trimming cost V 6 bases and J 1 base, with 12 bases left between them. This CDR3 spans 14 amino acids. CDR3 protein: CASSPIGTQETQYF. The CDR3, as DNA: TGTGCCAGCAGCCCTATCGGGACCCAAGAGACCCAGTACTTC.

CDR3 residues: CASSWGTSGRYFYNEQFF. In DNA form, the CDR3 reads TGTGCCAGTAGCTGGGGGACTAGCGGGAGATACTTCTACAATGAGCAGTTCTTC. The genes are TRBV19 and TRBJ2-1, with 14 bases fitting TRBD2. Germline V gene lookup returns CDR1 LNHDA and CDR2 SQIVND (reference sequence). This CDR3 region has 18 residues. V was pared by 6 bases and J by 3 bases, with 10 bases of the junction left unmatched.

The sample holds many counts of this clonotype. The V and J genes are TRBV20-1 and TRBJ2-3; no definite D call. The length of the CDR3 is 14 residues. The germline CDR1 and CDR2 sequences are DFQATT and SNEGSKA (reference sequence). Between the trimmed V and J ends, which lost 3 bases and 0 bases, there was a span of 10 bases. CDR3 coding DNA: TGCAGTGCTAGGGTCGGTTCAAGCACAGATACGCAGTATTTT. It codes for CSARVGSSTDTQYF.

This clonotype was seen many times. This chain links TRBV7-3 with TRBJ2-1; 8 bases align to TRBD2. V trimming: 5 bases; J trimming: 4 bases; junction bases outside the gene matches: 7. The CDR3 runs to 15 residues. CDR1 SGHTA and CDR2 FQGTGA come from the germline V gene. The CDR3 protein is CASSRGGSQYNEQFF. CDR3 nucleotides: TGTGCCAGCAGCCGGGGGGGCTCCCAATACAATGAGCAGTTCTTC. Full variable domain (missing parts from reference TRBV7-3 and TRBJ2-1): GAGVSQTPSNKVTEKGKYVELRCDPISGHTALYWYRQSLGQGPEFLIYFQGTGAADDSGLPNDRFFAVRPEGSVSTLKIQRTERGDSAVYLCASSRGGSQYNEQFFGPGTRLTVL.

The J gene is TRBJ2-3, the V gene TRBV29-1; 9 bases are shared with TRBD2. V lost 8 bases to trimming and J lost 1 base; unmatched junction nucleotides: 7. This CDR3 has 14 residues. From germline, CDR1 is SQVTM and CDR2 ANQGSEA. CDR3 sequence reads: CSLAGRARTDTQYF. CDR3 DNA sequence: TGCAGCCTAGCGGGACGAGCCCGCACAGATACGCAGTATTTT.

This clonotype was seen at least ten times. The chain recombines TRBV29-1 with TRBJ2-7; D uncertain. The CDR3 consists of 11 residues. Germline V gene lookup returns CDR1 SQVTM and CDR2 ANQGSEA. With 4 bases removed from V and 4 bases from J, the gap between germline ends came to 8 bases. CDR3: CSVGGGYEQYF. Written as DNA, the CDR3 is TGCAGCGTTGGGGGTGGGTACGAGCAGTACTTC.

This clonotype was counted many times. This chain links TRBV28 with TRBJ1-2; 7 positions agree with TRBD1. The CDR3 is made up of 15 amino acids. The ends lost 2 bases at V and 2 bases at J; junction bases unmatched: 5. The germline gives CDR1 MDHEN, CDR2 SYDVKM. Here the CDR3 DNA reads TGTGCCAGCAGTTTAAGCCCCAGGGGGAACTATGGCTACACCTTC. The encoded protein is CASSLSPRGNYGYTF.

This clonotype was observed at least ten times. The chain employs TRBV7-8 and TRBJ2-5; 15 nucleotides line up with TRBD2. Germline assignment: CDR1 SGHVS and CDR2 FQNEAQ. This CDR3 is 15 amino acids long. Losses at the gene ends were 9 bases for V and 4 bases for J; bases not matched to a gene: 6. CDR3 sequence reads: CASFRTSGGVETQYF. CDR3 nucleotide sequence: TGTGCCAGTTTCCGGACTAGCGGGGGGGTAGAGACCCAGTACTTC.

This clonotype was recorded at least ten times. V gene TRBV20-1 combines with J gene TRBJ2-1; D perhaps matches TRBD2 (6 bases). The CDR3 has 13 amino acids. V lost 2 bases and J 5 bases, leaving 10 bases between the germline ends. CDR1 DFQATT and CDR2 SNEGSKA come from the germline V gene (reference sequence). CDR3 amino acids: CSARTGEDNEQFF. For the CDR3, the DNA is TGCAGTGCTAGAACGGGAGAGGACAATGAGCAGTTCTTC.

This clonotype was seen at least ten times. The chain is built from TRBV7-9 and TRBJ2-1; 9 bases are a match to TRBD2. Germline CDR1 SEHNR, CDR2 FQNEAQ (reference sequence). CDR3 length: 16 amino acids. Trimming cost V 6 bases and J 7 bases; bases outside gene matches: 13. CDR3 residues: CASSPPGGGGVNEQFF. The CDR3 DNA sequence: TGTGCCAGCAGTCCGCCGGGCGGGGGGGGAGTTAATGAGCAGTTCTTC.

The CDR3 is CASSSHVRLAWNEQFF. As DNA, the CDR3 is TGTGCCAGCAGTTCGCACGTTCGCCTAGCGTGGAATGAGCAGTTCTTC. The genes are TRBV6-2 or TRBV6-3 and TRBJ2-1; D might be TRBD2 (6 bases). CDR1 and CDR2 (germline): MNHEY, SVGEGT. The CDR3 contains 16 residues. Trimming removed 4 bases at V and 7 bases at J, with 20 bases between.

There are many counts of this clonotype. V gene TRBV28 combines with J gene TRBJ1-1, with a tentative D call TRBD1 (6 bases). There are 14 residues in the CDR3. Germline CDR1 is MDHEN and CDR2 is SYDVKM. The V and J ends lost 7 bases and 2 bases respectively, with 14 bases between them. The CDR3 region has the DNA TGTGCCAGCATCCCTGACAGGATCAACACTGAAGCTTTCTTT. This translates into CASIPDRINTEAFF.

The V and J genes are TRBV27 and TRBJ1-5, with 9 bases aligning to TRBD1. The CDR3 totals 18 residues. The germline CDR1 and CDR2 sequences are MNHEY and SMNVEV (reference sequence). V was clipped by 5 bases and J by 2 bases; unmatched bases: 13. CDR3 coding DNA: TGTGCCAGCAGTCGGACAGGGGTTGTCAGTATTGGCAATCAGCCCCAGCATTTT. Translation gives CASSRTGVVSIGNQPQHF.

The chain employs TRBV4-2 and TRBJ2-2, with D tentatively TRBD2 (5 bases). V gave up 4 bases and J gave up 4 bases, with 10 bases separating them. From germline, CDR1 is LGHNA and CDR2 YNFKEQ. The CDR3 contains 14 residues. CDR3: CASSLPRATGELFF. In DNA, the CDR3 is TGTGCCAGCAGCCTCCCGAGGGCCACCGGGGAGCTGTTTTTT.

CDR3 sequence (DNA): TGTGCCAGCTCCCGTTTGTTGGGGGAGGGCACAGATACGCAGTATTTT. It encodes CASSRLLGEGTDTQYF. The rearrangement uses TRBV6-1 and TRBJ2-3, with a tentative D call TRBD2 (6 bases). The CDR3 totals 16 residues. V was cut by 8 bases and J by 1 base, with 19 bases left in between. Germline assignment: CDR1 MNHNS and CDR2 SASEGT.

The V and J genes are TRBV25-1 and TRBJ2-7, with 10 bases aligning to TRBD2. Unmatched junction bases numbered 12, after V lost 1 base and J lost 6 bases. The CDR3 sequence is 17 residues long. CDR1 is MGHDK, CDR2 SYGVNS, per germline. The CDR3 DNA reads TGTGCCAGCAGTGAATTAGGGGGGGCTAGCGGGAGAAGCGAGCAGTACTTC. Encoded protein: CASSELGGASGRSEQYF.

This clonotype was detected a few times. The chain carries TRBV25-1 and TRBJ2-1, with a weak D call TRBD1 (5 bases). The germline V and J ends were trimmed by 2 bases and 1 base, with 9 bases remaining between them. The CDR3 runs 15 residues. CDR1 is MGHDK, CDR2 SYGVNS, per germline. The DNA of the CDR3 is TGTGCCAGCAGTGAACCTCAGGGATCCTACAATGAGCAGTTCTTC. This encodes CASSEPQGSYNEQFF.

This clonotype came up many times. The chain couples TRBV7-3 to TRBJ2-1; no firm D call. CDR1 and CDR2 (germline): SGHTA, FQGTGA. Trimming cost V 4 bases and J 8 bases, with 9 bases left between them. The CDR3 sequence is 12 residues long. Written as DNA, the CDR3 is TGTGCCAGCAGCTCTTTTGGGGATGAGCAGTTCTTC. This sequence encodes CASSSFGDEQFF.

J is TRBJ1-5 and V is TRBV20-1; 9 positions match TRBD1. From germline, CDR1 is DFQATT and CDR2 SNEGSKA (reference sequence). J lost 8 bases, V lost 1 base, and 9 bases had no gene match. There are 15 residues in the CDR3. CDR3 protein: CSARARPGQGEPQHF. The CDR3 bases are TGCAGTGCTAGAGCCCGACCGGGACAGGGCGAGCCCCAGCATTTT.

The chain couples TRBV18 to TRBJ2-7, with D possibly matching TRBD1 (6 bases). The V gene lost 3 bases and the J gene lost 5 bases, with 11 bases spanning the gap. CDR3 length: 13 amino acids. Germline values: CDR1 KGHSH, CDR2 LQKENI. In DNA, the CDR3 is TGTGCCAGCTCACCCGGGACATCAAACGAGCAGTACTTC. Residues: CASSPGTSNEQYF. The full variable domain, its missing parts supplied by reference TRBV18 and TRBJ2-7, is NAGVMQNPRHLVRRRGQEARLRCSPMKGHSHVYWYRQLPEEGLKFMVYLQKENIIDESGMPKERFSAEFPKEGPSILRIQQVVRGDSAAYFCASSPGTSNEQYFGPGTRLTVT.

This clonotype was seen many times. The chain carries TRBV7-9 and TRBJ2-1; 9 nucleotides agree with TRBD1. This CDR3 is 14 amino acids long. Germline CDR1 is SEHNR and CDR2 is FQNEAQ (reference sequence). The ends lost 3 bases at V and 6 bases at J; junction bases unmatched: 3. The CDR3 DNA follows: TGTGCCAGCAGCTTCCAGACAGGGGGCAATGAGCAGTTCTTC. Translated, it gives CASSFQTGGNEQFF.

In its sample, this clonotype was seen a few times. The rearrangement joins TRBV28 to TRBJ1-1, with TRBD1 matching over 7 bases. The CDR3 covers 16 residues. Germline trimming cut 3 bases from V and 4 bases from J; bases unmatched to any gene: 11. Germline V lookup: CDR1 MDHEN, CDR2 SYDVKM. The CDR3 reads CASSLRRQGKSTEAFF. Here the CDR3 DNA reads TGTGCCAGCAGTTTGAGGAGACAGGGAAAGAGCACTGAAGCTTTCTTT. Variable domain in full (rest from reference TRBV28 and TRBJ1-1): DVKVTQSSRYLVKRTGEKVFLECVQDMDHENMFWYRQDPGLGLRLIYFSYDVKMKEKGDIPEGYSVSREKKERFSLILESASTNQTSMYLCASSLRRQGKSTEAFFGQGTRLTVV.

This clonotype occurred many times. The chain links TRBV7-3 to TRBJ2-2; D unclear. This CDR3 is built from 15 residues. Trimming took 5 bases from V and 3 from J, leaving 13 bases between them. Germline values: CDR1 SGHTA, CDR2 FQGTGA. The CDR3 is CASSQPAEHTGELFF. CDR3 coding DNA: TGTGCCAGCAGCCAACCGGCCGAGCACACCGGGGAGCTGTTTTTT.

This clonotype was counted ten times or more. V gene TRBV5-6 combines with J gene TRBJ1-1, with D perhaps TRBD1 (5 bases). Looked up from germline, CDR1 is SGHDT and CDR2 is YYEEEE. CDR3 size: 17 residues. Trimming removed 4 bases at V and 0 bases at J, with 19 bases between. CDR3 protein: CASSPPSGVELNTEAFF. In DNA form, the CDR3 reads TGTGCCAGCAGCCCCCCCTCGGGGGTTGAATTGAACACTGAAGCTTTCTTT.

This clonotype was recorded at least ten times. The chain uses TRBV7-9 and TRBJ2-3; 8 bases agree with TRBD2. J lost 3 bases, V lost 7 bases, and 6 bases had no gene match. This CDR3 has 14 residues. Germline loops: CDR1 SEHNR, CDR2 FQNEAQ (reference sequence). CDR3 region: CASNPSGRTDTQYF. For the CDR3, the DNA is TGTGCCAGCAACCCGAGCGGGAGAACAGATACGCAGTATTTT.

This clonotype was counted many times. As DNA, the CDR3 is TGTGCCAGCAGCTTAGATCAGGACGGGGAGCAGTACTTC. It codes for CASSLDQDGEQYF. The J gene is TRBJ2-7, the V gene TRBV7-6, with D uncertain. V lost 1 base and J lost 7, with 11 bases in between. Germline CDR1 SGHVS, CDR2 FNYEAQ. This CDR3 has 13 residues. The full variable domain, in which reference TRBV7-6 and TRBJ2-7 provide the parts outside the CDR3, is GAGVSQSPRYKVTKRGQDVALRCDPISGHVSLYWYRQALGQGPEFLTYFNYEAQQDKSGLPNDRFSAERPEGSISTLTIQRTEQRDSAMYRCASSLDQDGEQYFGPGTRLTVT.

This clonotype was seen many times. The CDR3 DNA follows: TGTGCCAGCAGTTTCTACACCCCAGACAGACAGCCCCAGCATTTT. This gives the protein CASSFYTPDRQPQHF. This chain connects TRBV12-3 or TRBV12-4 to TRBJ1-5, with D perhaps matching TRBD1 (5 bases). Between the trimmed V and J ends, which lost 3 bases and 7 bases, there was a span of 16 bases. The CDR3 loop spans 15 amino acids.